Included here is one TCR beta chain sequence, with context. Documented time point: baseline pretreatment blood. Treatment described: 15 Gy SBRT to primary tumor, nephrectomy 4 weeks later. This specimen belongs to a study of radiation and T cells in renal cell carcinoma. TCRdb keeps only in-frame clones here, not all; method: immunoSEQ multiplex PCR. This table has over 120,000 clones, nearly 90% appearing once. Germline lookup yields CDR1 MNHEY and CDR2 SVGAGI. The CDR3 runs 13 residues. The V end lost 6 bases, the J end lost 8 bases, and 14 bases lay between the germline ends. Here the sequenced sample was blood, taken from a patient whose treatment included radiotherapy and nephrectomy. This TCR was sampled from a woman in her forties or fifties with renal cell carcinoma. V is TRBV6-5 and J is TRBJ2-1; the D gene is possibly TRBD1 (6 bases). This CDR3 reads CASRVGGGDEQFF. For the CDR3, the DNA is TGTGCCAGCAGAGTGGGTGGGGGCGATGAGCAGTTCTTC.